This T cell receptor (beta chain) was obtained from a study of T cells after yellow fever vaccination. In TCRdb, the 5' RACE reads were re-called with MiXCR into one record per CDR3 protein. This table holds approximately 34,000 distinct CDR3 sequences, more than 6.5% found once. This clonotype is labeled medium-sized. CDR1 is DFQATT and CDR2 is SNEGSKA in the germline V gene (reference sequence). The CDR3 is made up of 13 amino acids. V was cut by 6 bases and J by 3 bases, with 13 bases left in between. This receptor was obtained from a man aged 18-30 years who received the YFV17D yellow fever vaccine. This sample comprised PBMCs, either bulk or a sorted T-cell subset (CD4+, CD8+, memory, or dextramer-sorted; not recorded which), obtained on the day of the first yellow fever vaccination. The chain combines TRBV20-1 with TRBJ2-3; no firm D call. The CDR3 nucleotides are TGCAGTGCCGACGAACGAGGAACAGATACGCAGTATTTT. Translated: CSADERGTDTQYF.